One sample yielded the 8 T cell receptor beta chains listed below, sequenced in a study of glioma-infiltrating T cells after dendritic cell vaccination. Generated by immunoSEQ multiplex PCR, the TCRdb table keeps only in-frame clones and is missing some. Found here are 60,000 or so clones, about nine tenths of them singletons; the top ten hold around 10%. The time point is: after dendritic cell vaccination, including at tumor progression/relapse. The source was blood, collected after dendritic cell vaccination. The source of these receptors is a human donor with glioblastoma.

The chain couples TRBV19 to TRBJ2-1; 8 bases align to TRBD2. The CDR3 is 16 residues long. Germline values: CDR1 LNHDA, CDR2 SQIVND (reference sequence). The J segment lost 4 bases and the V segment lost 8 bases, leaving 13 bases of the junction unmatched. The CDR3 loop is CASHSGGGETYNEQFF. The CDR3 bases are TGTGCCAGTCACTCGGGGGGGGGCGAGACTTACAATGAGCAGTTCTTC.

Written as DNA, the CDR3 is TGTGCCTGGACCCTGGGGGGGACCGAGCAGTACTTC. Translating it yields CAWTLGGTEQYF. The chain is built from TRBV30 and TRBJ2-7; 7 bases agree with TRBD2. The CDR3 spans 12 residues. V shed 4 bases, J shed 6 bases, and the junction held 6 bases outside the gene matches. The germline CDR1 and CDR2 sequences are GTSNPN and SVGIG (reference sequence).

The V and J genes are TRBV5-1 and TRBJ2-7; the D is unclear. Trimming removed 5 bases from V and 0 bases from J, with 12 bases in between. This CDR3 comprises 14 residues. The germline V gene has CDR1 SGHRS and CDR2 YFSETQ. CDR3 loop: CASRQTASSYEQYF. The CDR3 DNA follows: TGCGCCAGCAGGCAAACAGCAAGCTCCTACGAGCAGTACTTC.

This chain joins TRBV7-2 and TRBJ2-2; 9 bases are a match to TRBD1. Germline V gives CDR1 SGHTA, CDR2 FQGNSA. V shed 5 bases, J shed 2 bases, and the junction held 12 bases outside the gene matches. The CDR3 contains 18 residues. As DNA, the CDR3 is TGTGCCAGCAGCCCGAACAGGGGGCGCATCCCCAACACCGGGGAGCTGTTTTTT. It yields the protein CASSPNRGRIPNTGELFF.

This clone appeared a single time. This chain connects TRBV9 to TRBJ1-4; 9 positions agree with TRBD1. Germline trimming cut 4 bases from V and 5 bases from J; bases unmatched to any gene: 12. Germline V lookup: CDR1 SGDLS, CDR2 YYNGEE. The CDR3 totals 17 residues. CDR3 DNA: TGTGCCAGCAGCCAGGTCCCGGGACAGGGTGGAAATGAAAAACTGTTTTTT. It translates to CASSQVPGQGGNEKLFF.

This chain links TRBV6-1 with TRBJ1-2; tentatively, D is TRBD1 (6 bases). Per the germline V gene, CDR1 is MNHNS and CDR2 is SASEGT. The CDR3 extends over 15 amino acids. Trimming stripped 2 bases from V and 0 bases from J, with 10 bases between. For the CDR3, the DNA is TGTGCCAGCAGTGAATCGCGGACAGCTAACTATGGCTACACCTTC. Protein product: CASSESRTANYGYTF.

V usage is TRBV6-5 and J usage is TRBJ2-7, with D tentatively TRBD2 (6 bases). V was pared by 8 bases and J by 0 bases, with 11 bases between. CDR3 size: 13 residues. In germline, CDR1 is MNHEY, CDR2 SVGAGI. CDR3 residues: CASRDLISYEQYF. CDR3 bases: TGTGCCAGCCGGGACTTAATCTCCTACGAGCAGTACTTC.

The gene calls are TRBV27 and TRBJ2-3, with 7 bases fitting TRBD1. The trim removed 6 bases at V and 8 bases at J, leaving 17 bases unmatched. The CDR3 extends over 16 amino acids. The germline CDR1 and CDR2 sequences are MNHEY and SMNVEV (reference sequence). The CDR3 DNA sequence: TGTGCCAGCAGACGAACAGGGGTAATCTCCCAAGGTACGCAGTATTTT. It is translated as CASRRTGVISQGTQYF.